The present T cell receptor (beta chain) was sequenced within a study of T cell repertoires in cytomegalovirus infection (dated by TCRdb to about 2019). A note on the overall study: Peptide stimulations targeted recently identified HLA-C-restricted CMV epitopes, whose presentation resists viral immunomodulation, together with well-studied HLA-B-restricted epitopes. Donor HLA type was relevant to the analysis, as public TCR beta signatures indicated carriage of CMV infection together with the matching HLA type. Points the paper makes about the study in general: Carriers of CMV infection plus the relevant HLA type were discriminated by the cumulative frequency of public TCR beta family members in the study cohort and in an independent approximately 360-donor cohort. The ex vivo response was dominated by HLA-C-restricted CMV-specific TCR beta clonotypes, which also provided the single most frequent clonotype in two of eight donors.

The meaning of the sample's treatment or condition label: in vitro stimulation with specific CMV peptide epitopes to enrich CMV-specific T cells. As to this clonotype: The clone's antigen remains unknown. Base-call qualities are not available, and no considerably larger clone is one nucleotide away.

V lost 0 bases and J lost 0 bases; the stretch between them is 15 bases long. The CDR3 covers 18 residues, taking in both the cysteine and the phenylalanine. Only CDR3 DNA remains: 54 bases, in frame from the first base. As encoded in the germline V gene (reference sequence), CDR1 is MNHEY while CDR2 is SMNVEV. Sequencing used an Illumina HiSeq 1500. Using fastp at Q25 and MiXCR, TCRdb reprocessed the public reads and kept productive beta chains. Records with the same CDR3 protein are collapsed into one entry carrying the most frequent genes and DNA. In this sample the table shows 70,000 to 85,000 distinct CDR3 sequences, approximately 40% of which occur a single time. Clones ranked in the top ten supply approximately 95% of the sample.

The V and J segments used are TRBV27 and TRBJ2-1, with the D call perhaps TRBD1 or TRBD2, as 5 bases match in each case. The sample in question was CD8+ T cells from cultured PBMCs, obtained from culture after CMV antigen stimulation. The clonotype comes from a human donor in good health (CMV status not recorded). Some clones in this sample may be carry-over from other donors' samples. The sequence in DNA is TGTGCCAGCAGTTTATCATCTCACCGAGGGGCCTCCTACAATGAGCAGTTCTTC. This is translated as CASSLSSHRGASYNEQFF.